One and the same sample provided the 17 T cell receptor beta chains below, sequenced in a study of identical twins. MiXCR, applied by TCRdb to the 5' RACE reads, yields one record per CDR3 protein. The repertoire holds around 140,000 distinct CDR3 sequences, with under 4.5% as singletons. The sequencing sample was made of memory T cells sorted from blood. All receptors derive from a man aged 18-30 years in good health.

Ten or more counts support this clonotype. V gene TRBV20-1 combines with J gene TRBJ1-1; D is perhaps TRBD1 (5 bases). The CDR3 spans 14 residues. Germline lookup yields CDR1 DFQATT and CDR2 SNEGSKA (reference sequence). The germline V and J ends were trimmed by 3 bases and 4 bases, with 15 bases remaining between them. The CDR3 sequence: CSASSSRVITEAFF. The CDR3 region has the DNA TGCAGTGCTAGTTCCTCCAGGGTGATCACTGAAGCTTTCTTT.

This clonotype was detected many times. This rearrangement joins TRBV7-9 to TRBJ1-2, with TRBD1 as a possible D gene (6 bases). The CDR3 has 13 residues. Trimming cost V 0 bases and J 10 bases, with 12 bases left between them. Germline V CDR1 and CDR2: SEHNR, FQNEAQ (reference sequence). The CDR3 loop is CASSLAGQIDYTF. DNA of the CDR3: TGTGCCAGCAGCTTAGCTGGACAGATAGACTACACCTTC.

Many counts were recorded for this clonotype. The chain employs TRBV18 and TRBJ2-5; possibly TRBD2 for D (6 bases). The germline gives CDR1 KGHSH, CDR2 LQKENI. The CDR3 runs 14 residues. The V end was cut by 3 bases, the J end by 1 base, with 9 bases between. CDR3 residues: CASSPQEGQETQYF. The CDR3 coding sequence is TGTGCCAGCTCACCCCAGGAGGGCCAAGAGACCCAGTACTTC.

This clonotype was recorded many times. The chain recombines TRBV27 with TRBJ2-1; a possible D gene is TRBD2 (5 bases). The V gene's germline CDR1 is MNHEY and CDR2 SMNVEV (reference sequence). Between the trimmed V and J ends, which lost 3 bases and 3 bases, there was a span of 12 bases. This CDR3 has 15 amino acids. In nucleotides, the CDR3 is TGTGCCAGCAGTTTCGAGGGATCCGTCTACAATGAGCAGTTCTTC. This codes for CASSFEGSVYNEQFF.

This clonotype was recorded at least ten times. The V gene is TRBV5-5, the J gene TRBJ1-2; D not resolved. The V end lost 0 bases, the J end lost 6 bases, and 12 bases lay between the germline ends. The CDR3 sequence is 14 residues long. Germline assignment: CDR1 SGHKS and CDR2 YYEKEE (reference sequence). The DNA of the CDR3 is TGTGCCAGCAGCTTGGCCAAGGGCATCGATGGCTACACCTTC. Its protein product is CASSLAKGIDGYTF.

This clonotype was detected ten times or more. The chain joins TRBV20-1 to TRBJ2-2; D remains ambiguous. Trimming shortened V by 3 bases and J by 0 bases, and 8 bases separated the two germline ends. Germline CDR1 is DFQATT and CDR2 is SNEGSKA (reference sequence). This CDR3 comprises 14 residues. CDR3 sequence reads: CSASGPANTGELFF. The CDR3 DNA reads TGCAGTGCTAGCGGGCCCGCGAACACCGGGGAGCTGTTTTTT.

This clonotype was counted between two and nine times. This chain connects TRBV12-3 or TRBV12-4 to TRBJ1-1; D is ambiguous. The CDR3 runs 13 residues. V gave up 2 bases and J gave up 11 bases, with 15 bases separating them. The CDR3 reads CASSLLRAMFAFF. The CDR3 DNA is TGTGCCAGCAGTTTACTACGGGCGATGTTTGCTTTCTTT.

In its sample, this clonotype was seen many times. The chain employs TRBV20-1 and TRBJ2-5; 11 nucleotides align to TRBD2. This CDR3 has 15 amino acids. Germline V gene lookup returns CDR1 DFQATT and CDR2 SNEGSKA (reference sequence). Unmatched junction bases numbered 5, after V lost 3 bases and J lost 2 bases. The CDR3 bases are TGCAGTGCTAGGGGGACTAGCGGCCAACAAGAGACCCAGTACTTC. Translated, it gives CSARGTSGQQETQYF.

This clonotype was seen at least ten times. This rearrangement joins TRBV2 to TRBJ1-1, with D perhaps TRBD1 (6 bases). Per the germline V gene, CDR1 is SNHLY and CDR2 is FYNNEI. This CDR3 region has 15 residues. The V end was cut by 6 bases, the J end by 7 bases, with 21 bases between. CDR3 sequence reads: CASRPIEGRGNEAFF. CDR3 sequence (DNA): TGTGCCAGCAGGCCCATCGAGGGCAGGGGAAATGAAGCTTTCTTT.

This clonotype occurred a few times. The CDR3 protein is CASSVRQGLGYTF. The CDR3 coding sequence is TGTGCCAGCAGCGTGCGACAGGGCCTAGGCTACACCTTC. The chain has TRBV7-9 and TRBJ1-2; 7 nucleotides align to TRBD1. The V gene's germline CDR1 is SEHNR and CDR2 FQNEAQ (reference sequence). The CDR3 is 13 amino acids. J was trimmed by 8 bases and V by 5 bases; bases with no gene match: 8. The whole variable domain, filled in from reference TRBV7-9 and TRBJ1-2, reads DTGVSQNPRHKITKRGQNVTFRCDPISEHNRLYWYRQTLGQGPEFLTYFQNEAQLEKSRLLSDRFSAERPKGSFSTLEIQRTEQGDSAMYLCASSVRQGLGYTFGSGTRLTVV.

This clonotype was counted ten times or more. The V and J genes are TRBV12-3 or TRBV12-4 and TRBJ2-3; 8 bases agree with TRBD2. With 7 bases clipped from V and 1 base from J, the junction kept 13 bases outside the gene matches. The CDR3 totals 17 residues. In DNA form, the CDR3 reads TGTGCCAGCACCTTAGGAGGCCGGGGGGGCGGCACAGATACGCAGTATTTT. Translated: CASTLGGRGGGTDTQYF.

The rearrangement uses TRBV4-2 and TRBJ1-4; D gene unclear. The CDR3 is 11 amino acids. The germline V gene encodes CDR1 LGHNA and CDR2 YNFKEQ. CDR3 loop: CAGGQEEKLFF. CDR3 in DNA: TGTGCTGGCGGCCAAGAGGAAAAACTGTTTTTT.

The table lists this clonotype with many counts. This CDR3 is CASGSKGGPASKTQYF. The CDR3, as DNA: TGTGCCAGCGGGAGTAAGGGTGGGCCAGCCTCAAAGACCCAGTACTTC. The V gene is TRBV27, the J gene TRBJ2-5; the D gene is possibly TRBD2 (5 bases). There are 16 residues in the CDR3. Per germline, CDR1 MNHEY and CDR2 SMNVEV (reference sequence). V lost 8 bases and J lost 6, with 25 bases in between.

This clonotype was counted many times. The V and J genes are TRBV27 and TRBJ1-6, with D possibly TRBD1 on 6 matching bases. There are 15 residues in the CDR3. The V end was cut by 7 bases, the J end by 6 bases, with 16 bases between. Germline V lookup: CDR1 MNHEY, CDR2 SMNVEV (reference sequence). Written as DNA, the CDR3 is TGTGCCAGCACTTCGGACAGTGCGGGTAATTCACCCCTCCACTTT. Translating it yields CASTSDSAGNSPLHF.

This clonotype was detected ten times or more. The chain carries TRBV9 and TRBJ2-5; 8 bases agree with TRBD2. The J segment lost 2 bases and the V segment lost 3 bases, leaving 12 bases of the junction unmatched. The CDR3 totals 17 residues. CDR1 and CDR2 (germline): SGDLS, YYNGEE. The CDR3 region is CASSAGGGTQTQETQYF. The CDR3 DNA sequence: TGTGCCAGCAGCGCCGGGGGGGGGACTCAAACTCAAGAGACCCAGTACTTC.

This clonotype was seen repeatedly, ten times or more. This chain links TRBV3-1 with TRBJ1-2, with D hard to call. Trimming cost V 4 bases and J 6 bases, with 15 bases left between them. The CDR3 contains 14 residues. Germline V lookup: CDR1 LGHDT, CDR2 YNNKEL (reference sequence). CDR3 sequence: CASSRGSQRDGYTF. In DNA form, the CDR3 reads TGTGCCAGCAGCCGCGGGTCGCAACGCGATGGCTACACCTTC.

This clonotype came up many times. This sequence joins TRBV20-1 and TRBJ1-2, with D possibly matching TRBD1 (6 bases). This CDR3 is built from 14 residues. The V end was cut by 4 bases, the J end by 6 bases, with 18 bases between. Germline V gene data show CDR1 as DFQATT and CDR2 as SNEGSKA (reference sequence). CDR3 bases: TGCAGTGCTATCCTTCAGGGGCGCGATAATGGCTACACCTTC. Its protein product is CSAILQGRDNGYTF.